These T cell receptor beta chains were read from a single sample in a study of blood T cell repertoires in COVID-19. TCRdb keeps only in-frame clones here, not all; method: immunoSEQ multiplex PCR. This repertoire shows over 130,000 clones, roughly 84% found once; its top ten account for 2.2%. Sequencing was performed on peripheral blood. The source is a man between 65 and 85 years old with acute or convalescent COVID-19. Each CDR3 is given with its conserved first and last residue. A D gene is named only where the DNA matches it firmly. Size values are once, few and many counts, or a class for expanded clones, and some rows have none.

>TRBV18|NA|TRBJ1-4|NA
TGTGCCAGCGCCTTGGACGGGGGAAAGGAAAAACTGTTTTTT
CASALDGGKEKLFF
>TRBV12-3/TRBV12-4|NA|TRBJ1-5|NA
TGTGCCAGCAGTTACGGACAGCATCAGCCCCAGCATTTT
CASSYGQHQPQHF
>TRBV10-3|TRBD2|TRBJ2-1|NA
TGTGCCATCAGGCCCTTGACAGGGGAACTAGCGGGAGGGCCGGGAAATGAGCAGTTCTTC
CAIRPLTGELAGGPGNEQFF
>TRBV5-1|NA|TRBJ2-3|NA
TGCGCCAGCAGCTTGGGCAGCGCTAGCACAGATACGCAGTATTTT
CASSLGSASTDTQYF
>TRBV24-1|NA|TRBJ2-3|NA
TGTGCCACCAGTGATGAGGACAGAGTCACAGATACGCAGTATTTT
CATSDEDRVTDTQYF
>TRBV6-6|NA|TRBJ2-1|NA
TGTGCCAGCAGTTACCCCGACAGGGGAGGGAATGAGCAGTTCTTC
CASSYPDRGGNEQFF
>TRBV18|NA|TRBJ2-7|NA
TGTGCCAGCTCAACAGGGACCGACGAGCAGTACTTC
CASSTGTDEQYF
>TRBV5-8|NA|TRBJ1-2|NA
TGTGCCAGCAGCGCAGGTTTCTATGGCTACACCTTC
CASSAGFYGYTF
>TRBV5-1|TRBD1|TRBJ2-5|NA
TGCGCCAGCAGTTCACAGGGGGCGGGAGAGACCCAGTACTTC
CASSSQGAGETQYF
>TRBV2|NA|TRBJ2-4|once
TGTGCCAGCAGTGTTCCAGGGGTCAAAAACATTCAGTACTTC
CASSVPGVKNIQYF
>TRBV19|NA|TRBJ1-6|once
TGTGCCAGTAGTATCCAAGCGGGCGAGCCGAGCTCCTATAATTCACCCCTCCACTTT
CASSIQAGEPSSYNSPLHF
>TRBV6-5|NA|TRBJ2-7|NA
TGTGCCGTCCGTGAGGACTCCTCCTACGAGCAGTACTTC
CAVREDSSYEQYF
>TRBV5-1|TRBD1|TRBJ2-7|once
TGCGCCAGCAGCTCCGGACAGGGAACCGAGCAGTACTTC
CASSSGQGTEQYF
>TRBV18|NA|TRBJ1-4|NA
TGTGCCAGCTCACCCGGGGCGCCGGGGGGGGCTAATGAAAAACTGTTTTTT
CASSPGAPGGANEKLFF
>TRBV6-5|TRBD1|TRBJ2-1|NA
TGTGCCAGCAGTTACTCGAACAGGGGACCCTACAATGAGCAGTTCTTC
CASSYSNRGPYNEQFF
>TRBV19|TRBD2|TRBJ2-7|few
TGTGCCAGTAGTTTCCGACTAGCGGGGAGGTCCTACGAGCAGTACTTC
CASSFRLAGRSYEQYF
>TRBV6-5|TRBD1|TRBJ1-4|NA
TGTGCCAGCAGGGGGTTGACAGGGGGCACGGAAAAACTGTTTTTT
CASRGLTGGTEKLFF
>TRBV14|TRBD2|TRBJ2-1|once
TGTGCCAGTTCCGGGACTAGCACCTACAATGAGCAGTTCTTC
CASSGTSTYNEQFF
>TRBV9|NA|TRBJ1-2|NA
TGTGCCAGCAGCCCGCCACAGGCGCCTGATGGCTACACCTTC
CASSPPQAPDGYTF
>TRBV19|TRBD1|TRBJ1-2|once
TGTGCCAGTAGTCGGGACAGGGAGGGCTACACCTTC
CASSRDREGYTF
>TRBV28|TRBD1|TRBJ1-1|NA
TGTGCCAGCACCTCTGGGGGACAGGGGCCCACTGAAGCTTTCTTT
CASTSGGQGPTEAFF
>TRBV28|NA|TRBJ2-7|NA
TGTGCCAGCAGAAACAGTGAGAGTTACGAGCAGTACTTC
CASRNSESYEQYF
>TRBV7-2|NA|TRBJ1-6|NA
TGTGCCAGCAGCTTAATGGGGACTTATAATTCACCCCTCCACTTT
CASSLMGTYNSPLHF
>TRBV28|NA|TRBJ1-6|NA
TGTGCCAGCAGTTCCAAATCGACAGGAGTCCGATCACCCCTCCACTTT
CASSSKSTGVRSPLHF
>TRBV7-2|TRBD1|TRBJ2-5|once
TGTGCCAGCAGCTTAGCGAGAAGACAGGGTAGGCAGACCCAGTACTTC
CASSLARRQGRQTQYF
>TRBV5-4|NA|TRBJ1-2|NA
TGTGCCAGCAGCCCGAAGGGCGGGGCCCGCACTAACTATGGCTACACCTTC
CASSPKGGARTNYGYTF
>TRBV5-1|NA|TRBJ2-6|few
TGCGCCAGCAGCGAGGGTGGGGGCAGCAACAACGTCCTGACTTTC
CASSEGGGSNNVLTF
>TRBV7-3|TRBD2|TRBJ2-3|NA
TGTGCCAGCAGCTTAAATCCGAGGGCAGGGCTAGCGGGAGACACAGATACGCAGTATTTT
CASSLNPRAGLAGDTDTQYF
>TRBV6-5|TRBD1|TRBJ1-5|NA
TGTGCCAGCAGTAGCCAAGGACAGGGTTATCAGCCCCAGCATTTT
CASSSQGQGYQPQHF
>TRBV6-2/TRBV6-3|TRBD2|TRBJ2-1|NA
TGTGCCAGCAGTTCGGGACTAGCGGCCTCGGGGGCTGGTGAGCAGTTCTTC
CASSSGLAASGAGEQFF
>TRBV5-5|NA|TRBJ1-1|NA
TGTGCCAGCAGCTTGGGGGGCACTACTAACACTGAAGCTTTCTTT
CASSLGGTTNTEAFF
>TRBV5-4|TRBD2|TRBJ2-7|NA
TGTGCCAGCAGTAATCTAGCGGGGGGGCCGGGCGAGCAGTACTTC
CASSNLAGGPGEQYF
>TRBV28|TRBD1|TRBJ1-5|once
TGTGCCAGCAGGGGACAGGGACGAAAAGGCAATCAGCCCCAGCATTTT
CASRGQGRKGNQPQHF
>TRBV19|NA|TRBJ1-1|NA
TGTGCCAGTATTCCCCCGGGGGGAGGGAACACTGAAGCTTTCTTT
CASIPPGGGNTEAFF
>TRBV11-3|TRBD2|TRBJ2-1|NA
TGTGCCAGCAGTATAGCGGGATGGCGGTACACTGAGCAGTTCTTC
CASSIAGWRYTEQFF
>TRBV27|TRBD1|TRBJ2-6|NA
TGTGCCAGCAGTCCTAGGACAGGGGGTGCTTCTGGGGCCAACGTCCTGACTTTC
CASSPRTGGASGANVLTF
>TRBV19|TRBD1|TRBJ1-4|NA
TGTGCCAGTTGGGACAGGGGTGCAACTAATGAAAAACTGTTTTTT
CASWDRGATNEKLFF
>TRBV10-1|NA|TRBJ2-7|few
TGCGCCAGCAGTGAGTCGACTACCTACGAGCAGTACTTC
CASSESTTYEQYF
>TRBV5-1|TRBD1|TRBJ2-2|NA
TGCGCCAGCAGCTCCCTCGGCCCGTCTGGGGGACAGGGGGTAAATACCGGGGAGCTGTTTTTT
CASSSLGPSGGQGVNTGELFF
>TRBV28|TRBD1|TRBJ1-1|NA
TGTGCCGGCCGGACAGGGTGGGACACTGAAGCTTTCTTT
CAGRTGWDTEAFF
>TRBV6-5|NA|TRBJ2-7|NA
TGTGCCAGCATTCCGGCAGGTTACTACGAGCAGTACTTC
CASIPAGYYEQYF
>TRBV27|TRBD1|TRBJ1-5|NA
TGTGCCAGCAGTCAAATACAGGGGGCCAATCAGCCCCAGCATTTT
CASSQIQGANQPQHF
>TRBV4-1|NA|TRBJ2-7|NA
TGCGCCAGCAGCCAAGCCTCCGTATACGGGGGCGAGCAGTACTTC
CASSQASVYGGEQYF
>TRBV20-1|TRBD1|TRBJ2-5|once
TGCAGTGCTAGTTTCGGGACAGGGTCGTACCAAGAGACCCAGTACTTC
CSASFGTGSYQETQYF
>TRBV28|TRBD1|TRBJ1-2|NA
TGTGCCAGCAGTCTACCCGGGACAGTGAGCTATGGCTACACCTTC
CASSLPGTVSYGYTF
>TRBV4-1|NA|TRBJ1-2|once
TGCGCCAGCAGCCAAAGCGGGAACTATGGCTACACCTTC
CASSQSGNYGYTF
>TRBV7-2|NA|TRBJ2-2|NA
TGTGCCAGCAGCCACCGAGTCTCGCACCTCAACACCGGGGAGCTGTTTTTT
CASSHRVSHLNTGELFF
>TRBV30|NA|TRBJ1-5|once
TGTGCCTGGACGGGGGATTACAATCAGCCCCAGCATTTT
CAWTGDYNQPQHF
>TRBV6-5|NA|TRBJ2-1|NA
TGTGCCAGCAGTTACGGGGAGCGGATGGAAAATGAGCAGTTCTTC
CASSYGERMENEQFF
>TRBV6-1|NA|TRBJ1-4|NA
TGTGCCAGCAGTGAAGCGCGGTCGGGGGGCTACGAAAAACTGTTTTTT
CASSEARSGGYEKLFF